This T cell receptor beta chain came from a study of tumor-infiltrating lymphocytes in primary liver carcinoma. Study outcomes and limitations: Tumors had a top-250-clone fraction that was significantly higher than blood (p = 0.039).

Co-extraction of RNA and DNA was performed on about 18-30 mg of unsorted bulk tissue. Worth noting for this clonotype: Antigen unknown. At one of its ends the junction is not consistent with the germline gene, which may arise from a read error.

Priming with a constant-region primer yielded TCR beta cDNA from roughly 0.45 ug total RNA. Three rounds of nested multiplex PCR with slightly modified ARM-PCR produced TCR beta libraries. Primers for the first two PCR rounds were TRBV1-TRBV30 forward primers and a C-beta reverse primer (roughly 10 cycles per round). TCRdb re-analysed the multiplex PCR reads in MiXCR, keeping a single row per CDR3 protein. Counted here are some 120,000 distinct CDR3 sequences, 60% to 70% occurring once; the ten biggest clones make up about a tenth. CDR3 length: 15 amino acids. Germline loops: CDR1 SGHNT, CDR2 YENEEA.

The source is a woman aged 60-70 years with primary liver carcinoma and hepatitis B virus infection. Sequencing was done on a sample of liver tumor tissue from sampling region 1. Noted subset: tumor region T1, superior pole. The chain carries TRBV11-3 and TRBJ2-2; 8 positions agree with TRBD2. CDR3: CASSPSGGHTGELFF. As DNA, the CDR3 is TGTGCCAGCAGCCCCTCGGGGGGGCACACCGGGGAGCTGTTCTTT.